The 10 T cell receptor beta chains below were found in one sample sequenced in a study of T cells after yellow fever vaccination. TCRdb ran MiXCR on the 5' RACE reads and lists one entry per CDR3 protein. Of fewer than 90,000 distinct CDR3 sequences listed, around 6.9% are singletons. The material was CD8+ T cells sorted from PBMCs, obtained less than 6 days after the first yellow fever vaccination. These receptors were collected from a man younger than 35 who received the YFV17D yellow fever vaccine.

This clonotype was recorded many times. The chain joins TRBV11-1 to TRBJ2-1, with 11 positions matching TRBD2. Losses at the gene ends were 4 bases for V and 1 base for J; bases not matched to a gene: 12. Germline V gene sequence: CDR1 SGHAT, CDR2 FQDESV (reference sequence). This CDR3 has 19 residues. In DNA, the CDR3 is TGTGCCAGCAGCTCCCTACGCCTAGCGGGGGGTACTTCCTACAATGAGCAGTTCTTC. Translation gives CASSSLRLAGGTSYNEQFF.

This clonotype has at least ten counts. This chain links TRBV24-1 with TRBJ2-1; TRBD2 might be the D (6 bases). This CDR3 is built from 14 residues. V was shortened by 1 base and J by 5 bases, with 8 bases between the two germline ends. CDR1 is KGHDR and CDR2 is SFDVKD in the germline V gene. CDR3: CATSDFREHNEQFF. CDR3 DNA: TGTGCCACCAGTGATTTTCGGGAGCACAATGAGCAGTTCTTC.

This clonotype occurred many times. This sequence joins TRBV5-5 and TRBJ2-5; possible D gene TRBD1, 5 bases. Trimming pared 3 bases from V and 4 bases from J, leaving 19 bases between. Germline V gene sequence: CDR1 SGHKS, CDR2 YYEKEE (reference sequence). The CDR3 runs to 16 residues. The chain's CDR3 is CASSSSRTIMGETQYF. The CDR3 DNA reads TGTGCCAGCAGCTCCTCACGGACAATAATGGGAGAGACCCAGTACTTC.

This clonotype was recorded many times. V gene TRBV6-5 combines with J gene TRBJ2-1, with TRBD1 matching over 10 bases. The CDR3 spans 16 residues. V shed 0 bases and J 5 bases; nucleotides not matched to a gene: 4. In germline, CDR1 is MNHEY, CDR2 SVGAGI. The CDR3 loop reads CASSYSLGQGNNEQFF. CDR3 nucleotide sequence: TGTGCCAGCAGTTACTCGTTGGGACAGGGGAACAATGAGCAGTTCTTC.

A note on this clonotype: This may be a read error: a much more frequent sequence differs by one nucleotide. This chain joins TRBV9 and TRBJ2-2; the D is unclear. The CDR3 loop spans 16 amino acids. V was shortened by 7 bases and J by 4 bases, with 20 bases between the two germline ends. Germline values: CDR1 SGDLS, CDR2 YYNGEE. The CDR3 DNA is TGTGCCAGCTCCGCGCGAATGGTAAAGAGCACCGGGGAGCTGTTTTTT. Translation: CASSARMVKSTGELFF.

The V gene is TRBV6-2 or TRBV6-3, the J gene TRBJ2-1, with TRBD2 identical over 14 bases. This CDR3 contains 19 residues. Germline CDR1 reads MNHEY; CDR2 reads SVGEGT. V trimming: 2 bases; J trimming: 9 bases; junction bases outside the gene matches: 15. The CDR3 here is CASSYEDGLAGGLNFEQFF. In DNA form, the CDR3 reads TGTGCCAGCAGTTACGAGGACGGACTAGCGGGGGGCCTTAATTTTGAGCAGTTCTTC.

This clonotype was picked up many times. The chain combines TRBV4-3 with TRBJ1-1, with 7 bases lining up with TRBD1. V gave up 4 bases and J gave up 0 bases; unmatched junction bases: 2. Germline V gives CDR1 LGHNA, CDR2 YSLEER. The CDR3 is 14 amino acids. CDR3 in amino acids: CASSPGQLNTEAFF. CDR3 nucleotides: TGCGCCAGCAGCCCGGGACAGTTGAACACTGAAGCTTTCTTT.

Many counts were recorded for this clonotype. The J gene is TRBJ2-1, the V gene TRBV7-9; 12 positions match TRBD2. CDR3 length equals 15 residues. Germline CDR1 and CDR2: SEHNR and FQNEAQ (reference sequence). Unmatched junction bases numbered 8, after V lost 6 bases and J lost 8 bases. The CDR3 spells CASRPTSGGRDEQFF. CDR3 DNA: TGTGCCAGCAGGCCGACTAGCGGGGGCAGGGATGAGCAGTTCTTC.

This clonotype showed up many times. The J gene is TRBJ2-3, the V gene TRBV15; 9 bases are shared with TRBD1. There are 16 residues in the CDR3. CDR1 LNHNV and CDR2 YYDKDF come from the germline V gene (reference sequence). Trimming took 5 bases from V and 2 from J; bases not matched to a gene: 8. The DNA of the CDR3 is TGTGCCACCAGCCGTGGGGACAGGGTTCCCACAGATACGCAGTATTTT. Protein sequence: CATSRGDRVPTDTQYF.

This clonotype was detected a few times. The chain carries TRBV5-1 and TRBJ2-1; TRBD2 matches at 7 bases. V shed 1 base and J 0 bases; nucleotides not matched to a gene: 4. The CDR3 is 16 amino acids. Germline CDR1 and CDR2: SGHRS and YFSETQ. CDR3 residues: CASSLSGGGSYNEQFF. The CDR3, as DNA: TGCGCCAGCAGCTTGAGCGGCGGGGGCTCCTACAATGAGCAGTTCTTC.